This passage covers 21 T cell receptor beta chains from one sample sequenced in a study of technical replicates of blood from a few donors. Here immunoSEQ multiplex PCR was the method, and the copy in TCRdb shows in-frame clones only, minus some. The table includes under 85,000 clones, roughly 86% detected once. Source material: PBMCs. Receptor source: a human donor in good health. Some clones in this sample may be carry-over from other donors' samples.

The chain couples TRBV4-3 to TRBJ2-2, with TRBD2 matching 8 bases. The junction had 6 bases not matched to a gene; V was cut back by 8 bases and J by 4 bases. This CDR3 region has 14 residues. The germline gives CDR1 LGHNA, CDR2 YSLEER. The CDR3 sequence is CASGPAGGTGELFF. The CDR3 bases are TGCGCCAGCGGGCCGGCGGGGGGCACCGGGGAGCTGTTTTTT.

This clone was detected once. The V gene is TRBV18, the J gene TRBJ2-1, with 10 bases matching TRBD2. Germline V gene data show CDR1 as KGHSH and CDR2 as LQKENI. Trimming cost V 1 base and J 0 bases; bases outside gene matches: 6. This CDR3 has 18 residues. CDR3 in amino acids: CASSPLGLADSSYNEQFF. CDR3 sequence (DNA): TGTGCCAGCTCACCACTCGGACTAGCGGATAGCTCCTACAATGAGCAGTTCTTC.

This clone has a handful of counts. The chain links TRBV4-1 to TRBJ2-1; 10 bases line up with TRBD2. The CDR3 sequence is 16 residues long. Per the germline V gene, CDR1 is MGHRA and CDR2 is YSYEKL. V dropped 4 bases and J dropped 8; count of bases not matched to a gene: 11. The CDR3 reads CASSPERGGFGDEQFF. CDR3 coding DNA: TGCGCCAGCAGCCCAGAGCGGGGGGGCTTTGGGGATGAGCAGTTCTTC.

The chain links TRBV5-4 to TRBJ2-2; unclear D gene. CDR1 SGHNT and CDR2 YYREEE come from the germline V gene (reference sequence). The CDR3 is made up of 15 amino acids. V was cut by 4 bases and J by 5 bases, with 15 bases left in between. The CDR3 nucleotides are TGTGCCAGCAGCCGGCGGCCAGAAACTACCGGGGAGCTGTTTTTT. The encoded protein is CASSRRPETTGELFF.

J is TRBJ1-1 and V is TRBV2; perhaps TRBD1 as D (5 bases). Germline V CDR1 and CDR2: SNHLY, FYNNEI. Between the trimmed V and J ends, which lost 5 bases and 5 bases, there was a span of 15 bases. The CDR3 sequence is 14 residues long. CDR3 nucleotide sequence: TGTGCCAGCAGTCGCGAGGTAGGGGTTACTGAAGCTTTCTTT. As protein: CASSREVGVTEAFF.

The gene calls are TRBV7-9 and TRBJ2-1, with D perhaps TRBD2 (6 bases). Germline V gene sequence: CDR1 SEHNR, CDR2 FQNEAQ (reference sequence). V lost 4 bases, J lost 7 bases, and 23 bases lay in between. There are 17 residues in the CDR3. The CDR3 DNA follows: TGTGCCAGCAGCTCGCCGTCTGGCGGGATACGGTGGAATGAGCAGTTCTTC. This encodes CASSSPSGGIRWNEQFF.

The chain recombines TRBV4-3 with TRBJ1-1, with 9 nucleotides matching TRBD1. V dropped 3 bases and J dropped 10; count of bases not matched to a gene: 6. The germline V gene encodes CDR1 LGHNA and CDR2 YSLEER. The CDR3 runs to 13 residues. CDR3 in amino acids: CASSQDRGLGAFF. CDR3 nucleotides: TGCGCCAGCAGCCAGGACAGGGGTTTGGGAGCTTTCTTT.

The chain couples TRBV7-2 to TRBJ2-7; D possibly corresponds to TRBD1 (6 bases). The V end was cut by 6 bases, the J end by 1 base, with 13 bases between. The CDR3 totals 14 residues. CDR1 and CDR2 (germline): SGHTA, FQGNSA. The CDR3 DNA sequence: TGTGCCAGCAGACGGGACACGACTTCCTACGAGCAGTACTTC. Translating it yields CASRRDTTSYEQYF. The full variable domain, its missing parts supplied by reference TRBV7-2 and TRBJ2-7, is GAGVSQSPSNKVTEKGKDVELRCDPISGHTALYWYRQSLGQGLEFLIYFQGNSAPDKSGLPSDRFSAERTGGSVSTLTIQRTQQEDSAVYLCASRRDTTSYEQYFGPGTRLTVT.

This sequence joins TRBV9 and TRBJ2-1, with TRBD2 matching 9 bases. The J segment lost 4 bases and the V segment lost 4 bases, leaving 3 bases of the junction unmatched. The CDR3 is 14 amino acids. Germline values: CDR1 SGDLS, CDR2 YYNGEE. The DNA for the CDR3 is TGTGCCAGCAGCCGGACTAGCGATTACAATGAGCAGTTCTTC. Protein sequence: CASSRTSDYNEQFF.

The V call is TRBV13, the J call TRBJ1-1, with 7 bases lining up with TRBD1. From germline, CDR1 is PRHDT and CDR2 FYEKMQ (reference sequence). Trimming took 5 bases from V and 1 from J; bases not matched to a gene: 7. The CDR3 runs 15 residues. The CDR3 region is CASSRGQRGNTEAFF. DNA of the CDR3: TGTGCCAGCAGCCGGGGACAGAGGGGGAACACTGAAGCTTTCTTT.

The chain joins TRBV7-9 to TRBJ2-1; 7 bases match TRBD2. The V gene end was trimmed by 2 bases and the J gene end by 9 bases; junction bases not matched to a gene: 7. This CDR3 contains 14 residues. Looked up from germline, CDR1 is SEHNR and CDR2 is FQNEAQ (reference sequence). For the CDR3, the DNA is TGTGCCAGCAGCTTACAAGGGAGGGTTGGTGAGCAGTTCTTC. It specifies CASSLQGRVGEQFF.

This clone has a single count. The chain has TRBV7-9 and TRBJ2-7; 7 bases are shared with TRBD1. This CDR3 contains 13 residues. Trimming cost V 6 bases and J 0 bases; bases outside gene matches: 2. Germline V gene lookup returns CDR1 SEHNR and CDR2 FQNEAQ (reference sequence). As DNA, the CDR3 is TGTGCCAGCAGAAGGGACAGCTCCTACGAGCAGTACTTC. Its protein product is CASRRDSSYEQYF. The whole variable domain, filled in from reference TRBV7-9 and TRBJ2-7, reads DTGVSQNPRHKITKRGQNVTFRCDPISEHNRLYWYRQTLGQGPEFLTYFQNEAQLEKSRLLSDRFSAERPKGSFSTLEIQRTEQGDSAMYLCASRRDSSYEQYFGPGTRLTVT.

V and J are TRBV10-3 and TRBJ2-7; weak D call: TRBD2 (6 bases). The CDR3 covers 11 residues. Germline loops: CDR1 ENHRY, CDR2 SYGVKD. V gave up 8 bases and J gave up 6 bases, with 11 bases separating them. The CDR3 spells CAISGGGEQYF. CDR3 coding DNA: TGTGCCATCTCCGGGGGAGGCGAGCAGTACTTC.

This chain joins TRBV4-2 and TRBJ2-7, with 10 nucleotides matching TRBD2. This CDR3 is built from 18 residues. Germline V lookup: CDR1 LGHNA, CDR2 YNFKEQ. Trimming cost V 4 bases and J 5 bases; bases outside gene matches: 17. CDR3 bases: TGTGCCAGCAGCCCCTATGCACTAGCGGGGACGGGAACCCACGAGCAGTACTTC. This codes for CASSPYALAGTGTHEQYF.

The chain has TRBV7-2 and TRBJ1-6; the D is unclear. CDR3 length: 16 residues. V gave up 1 base and J gave up 5 bases, with 12 bases separating them. Germline CDR1 is SGHTA and CDR2 is FQGNSA. The CDR3 coding sequence is TGTGCCAGCAGCTTAGATTCAGAAATCCATAATTCACCCCTCCACTTT. Protein: CASSLDSEIHNSPLHF.

The rearrangement uses TRBV30 and TRBJ2-1, with 13 bases identical to TRBD2. Germline CDR1 and CDR2: GTSNPN and SVGIG (reference sequence). V was pared by 1 base and J by 10 bases, with 7 bases of the junction left unmatched. This CDR3 comprises 15 residues. CDR3 protein: CAWSGGTSGIGEQFF. The CDR3 DNA follows: TGTGCCTGGAGTGGCGGGACTAGCGGGATAGGGGAGCAGTTCTTC. The full variable domain, in which reference TRBV30 and TRBJ2-1 provide the parts outside the CDR3, is SQTIHQWPATLVQPVGSPLSLECTVEGTSNPNLYWYRQAAGRGLQLLFYSVGIGQISSEVPQNLSASRPQDRQFILSSKKLLLSDSGFYLCAWSGGTSGIGEQFFGPGTRLTVL.

This chain connects TRBV6-6 to TRBJ1-1; D call uncertain. CDR1 and CDR2 from the germline V gene are MNHNY and SVGAGI (reference sequence). The CDR3 totals 15 residues. With 0 bases removed from V and 0 bases from J, the gap between germline ends came to 8 bases. CDR3 loop: CASSYSGPMNTEAFF. Here the CDR3 DNA reads TGTGCCAGCAGTTACTCGGGCCCCATGAACACTGAAGCTTTCTTT.

J is TRBJ1-6 and V is TRBV6-5; 7 nucleotides agree with TRBD1. There are 16 residues in the CDR3. Germline V lookup: CDR1 MNHEY, CDR2 SVGAGI. V was clipped by 0 bases and J by 7 bases; unmatched bases: 6. The CDR3 DNA reads as TGTGCCAGCAGTTACTCGTTTGCAGGGGGGAATTCACCCCTCCACTTT. Translating gives CASSYSFAGGNSPLHF.

This rearrangement joins TRBV11-2 to TRBJ1-4; D may be TRBD1 (5 bases). The germline V gene encodes CDR1 SGHAT and CDR2 FQNNGV. CDR3 length equals 13 residues. The germline V and J ends were trimmed by 0 bases and 8 bases, with 7 bases remaining between them. CDR3 in amino acids: CASSLDGAEKLFF. CDR3 coding DNA: TGTGCCAGCAGCTTAGATGGGGCGGAAAAACTGTTTTTT. The full variable domain, rest sourced from reference TRBV11-2 and TRBJ1-4, is EAGVAQSPRYKIIEKRQSVAFWCNPISGHATLYWYQQILGQGPKLLIQFQNNGVVDDSQLPKDRFSAERLKGVDSTLKIQPAKLEDSAVYLCASSLDGAEKLFFGSGTQLSVL.

The V and J genes are TRBV30 and TRBJ2-7, with 7 bases matching TRBD1. The germline gives CDR1 GTSNPN, CDR2 SVGIG (reference sequence). Unmatched junction bases numbered 15, after V lost 8 bases and J lost 5 bases. The CDR3 loop spans 14 amino acids. The CDR3 DNA sequence: TGTGCCGGGGGTGAGGGGGCTAGTCTCCACGAGCAGTACTTC. It yields the protein CAGGEGASLHEQYF.

The rearrangement joins TRBV2 to TRBJ1-1; D is ambiguous. Germline CDR1 and CDR2: SNHLY and FYNNEI. The CDR3 length is 13 residues. V gave up 4 bases and J gave up 5 bases, with 11 bases separating them. The CDR3 is CASSGPRGTEAFF. Written as DNA, the CDR3 is TGTGCCAGCAGTGGGCCCAGAGGGACTGAAGCTTTCTTT.